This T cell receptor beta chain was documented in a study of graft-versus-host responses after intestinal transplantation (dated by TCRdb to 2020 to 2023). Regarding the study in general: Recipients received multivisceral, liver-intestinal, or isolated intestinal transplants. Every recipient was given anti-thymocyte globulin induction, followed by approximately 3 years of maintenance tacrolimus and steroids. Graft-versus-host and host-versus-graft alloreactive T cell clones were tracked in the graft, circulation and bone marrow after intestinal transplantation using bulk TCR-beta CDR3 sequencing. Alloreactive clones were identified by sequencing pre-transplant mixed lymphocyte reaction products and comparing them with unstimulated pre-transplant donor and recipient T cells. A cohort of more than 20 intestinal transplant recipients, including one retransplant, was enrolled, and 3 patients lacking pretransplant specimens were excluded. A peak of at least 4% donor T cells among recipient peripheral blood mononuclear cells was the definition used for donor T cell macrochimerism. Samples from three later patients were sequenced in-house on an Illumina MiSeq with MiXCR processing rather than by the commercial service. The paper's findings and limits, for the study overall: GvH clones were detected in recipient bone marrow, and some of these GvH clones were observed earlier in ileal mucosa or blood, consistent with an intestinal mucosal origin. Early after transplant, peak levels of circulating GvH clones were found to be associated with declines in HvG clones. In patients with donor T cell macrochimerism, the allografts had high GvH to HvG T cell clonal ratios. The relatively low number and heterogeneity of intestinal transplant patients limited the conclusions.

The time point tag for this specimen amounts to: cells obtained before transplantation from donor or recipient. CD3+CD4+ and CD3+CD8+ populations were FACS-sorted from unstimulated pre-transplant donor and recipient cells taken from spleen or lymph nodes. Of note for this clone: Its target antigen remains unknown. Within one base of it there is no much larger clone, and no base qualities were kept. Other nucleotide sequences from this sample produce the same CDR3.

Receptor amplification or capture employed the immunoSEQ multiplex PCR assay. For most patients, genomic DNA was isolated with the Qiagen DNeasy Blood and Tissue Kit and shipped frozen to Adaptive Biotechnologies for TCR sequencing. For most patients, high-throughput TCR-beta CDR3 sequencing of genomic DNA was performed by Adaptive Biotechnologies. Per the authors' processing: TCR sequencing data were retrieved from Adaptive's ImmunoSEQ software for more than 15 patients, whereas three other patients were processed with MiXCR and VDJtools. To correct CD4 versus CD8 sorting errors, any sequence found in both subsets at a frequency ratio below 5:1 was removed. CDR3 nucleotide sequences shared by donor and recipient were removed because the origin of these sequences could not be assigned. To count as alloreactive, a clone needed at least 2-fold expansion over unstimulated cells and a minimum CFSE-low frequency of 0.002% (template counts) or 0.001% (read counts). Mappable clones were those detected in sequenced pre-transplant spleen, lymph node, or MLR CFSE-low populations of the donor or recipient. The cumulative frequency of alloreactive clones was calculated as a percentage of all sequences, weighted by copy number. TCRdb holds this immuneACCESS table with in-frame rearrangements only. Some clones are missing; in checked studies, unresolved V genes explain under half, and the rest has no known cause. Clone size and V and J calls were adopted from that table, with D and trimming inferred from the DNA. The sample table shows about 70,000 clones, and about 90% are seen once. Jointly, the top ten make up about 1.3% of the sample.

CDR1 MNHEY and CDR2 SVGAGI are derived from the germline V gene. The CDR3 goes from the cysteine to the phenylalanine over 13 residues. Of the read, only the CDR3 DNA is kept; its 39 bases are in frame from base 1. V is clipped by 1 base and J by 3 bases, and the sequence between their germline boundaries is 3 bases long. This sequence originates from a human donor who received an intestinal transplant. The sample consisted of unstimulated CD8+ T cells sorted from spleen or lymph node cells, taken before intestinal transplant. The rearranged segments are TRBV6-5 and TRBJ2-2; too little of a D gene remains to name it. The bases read TGTGCCAGCAGTTACTTAGACACCGGGGAGCTGTTTTTT. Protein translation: CASSYLDTGELFF.